This entry concerns a single TCR beta chain. This clonotype was seen a few times. Its cognate antigen has yet to be identified. The sample holds no much larger clone one base away, and base qualities are not on file. The library was obtained by PCR. Sequencer: Illumina HiSeq 2500. To normalize quantification of the TCRbeta repertoire, the TCR libraries were built with molecular barcoding that relied on unique molecular identifiers. The public reads were run again by TCRdb, first through fastp at Q25 and then through MiXCR, and only productive beta chains were kept. Each CDR3 protein appears once, grouped with its most common genes and DNA. This sample comprises about 580,000 distinct CDR3 sequences, approximately 22% of them detected only once. The ten top clones hold around 14% of the sample. This sample was taken from a study of T-cell reconstitution after alpha-beta-depleted transplantation in children (dated by TCRdb to between 2015 and 2016). With regard to the full study: The study quantitatively tracked T-cell immune reconstitution after TCRalphabeta/CD19-depleted allogeneic hematopoietic cell transplantation in children using TCR repertoire profiling.

Interpreted using the paper, the treatment or condition label stands for: allogeneic hematopoietic cell transplantation with graft depleted of TCRalphabeta T cells and CD19 B cells. TCRalphabeta/CD19-depleted allogeneic hematopoietic cell grafts were given to the transplant recipients, all of whom were children. Beyond this particular receptor, the publication reports: The high TCRbeta diversity at day 60 in some patients was ascribed to recipient T cells and intrathymic progenitors that had survived conditioning. The frequencies of hyperexpanded clones fell over the following months, and after one year, T-cell counts and TCRbeta diversity were mostly attributed to newly produced T cells. Apparently early alphabetaT-cell count recovery about two months after transplant reportedly relied on only several hundred rapidly expanded clones derived from non-depleted graft cells.

The sequence derives from a boy younger than two who had a stem cell transplant for acute myeloid leukemia, so the T cells may come from the graft donor. The input for sequencing was PBMCs, mostly from graft donor cells, taken 360 days after TCRalphabeta/CD19-depleted stem cell transplant.

The bases read TGCGCCAGCAGCCAAGATCCACAGGGGGCTGAGACCCAGTACTTC. The encoded protein is CASSQDPQGAETQYF. The sequence is built from TRBV4-3 and TRBJ2-5, with 9 bases matching TRBD1. V loses 0 bases at its end and J loses 5 bases; junction bases beyond the gene matches: 4. The cysteine opens and the phenylalanine closes a CDR3 of 15 amino acids. Just the 45-base CDR3 DNA is kept, in frame starting at base 1. The germline V gene provides CDR1 LGHNA and CDR2 YSLEER.